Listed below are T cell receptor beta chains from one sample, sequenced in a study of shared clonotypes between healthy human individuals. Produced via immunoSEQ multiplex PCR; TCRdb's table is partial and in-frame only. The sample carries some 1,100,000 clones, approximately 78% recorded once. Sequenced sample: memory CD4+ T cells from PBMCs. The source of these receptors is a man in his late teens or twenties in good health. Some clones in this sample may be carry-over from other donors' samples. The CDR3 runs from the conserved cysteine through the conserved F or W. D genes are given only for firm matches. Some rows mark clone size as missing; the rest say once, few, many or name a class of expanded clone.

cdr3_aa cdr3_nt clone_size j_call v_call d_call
CASSLAQGSNQPQHF TGTGCCAGCAGCTTAGCGCAGGGAAGCAATCAGCCCCAGCATTTT . TRBJ1-5 TRBV7-9 .
CASSSAWGREAGYTF TGTGCCAGCAGCTCGGCGTGGGGCAGGGAGGCTGGCTACACCTTC few TRBJ1-2 TRBV5-5 .
CASSPSDGNYGYTF TGTGCCAGCTCACCATCGGACGGTAACTATGGCTACACCTTC . TRBJ1-2 TRBV18 .
CASSLARAQRQFF TGTGCCAGCAGCCTTGCTCGGGCCCAAAGGCAGTTCTTC few TRBJ2-1 TRBV7-9 .
CASSQLYVGVTDIQYF TGCGCCAGCAGCCAATTGTATGTGGGAGTTACGGACATTCAGTACTTC once TRBJ2-4 TRBV4-1 .
CAISGGQGGGTGELFF TGTGCCATCAGTGGTGGACAAGGAGGGGGCACCGGGGAGCTGTTTTTT . TRBJ2-2 TRBV10-3 .
CASSDQLGKLFF TGTGCCAGCAGTGACCAGCTGGGGAAACTGTTTTTT . TRBJ1-4 TRBV6-1 .
CASSEPDTQYF TGTGCCAGCAGTGAACCAGATACGCAGTATTTT . TRBJ2-3 TRBV2 .
CASSRWIGLAGSGETQYF TGTGCCAGCAGCCGTTGGATAGGACTAGCGGGGAGCGGAGAGACCCAGTACTTC . TRBJ2-5 TRBV14 TRBD2
CASSRRDPYGYTF TGTGCCAGCAGTCGGCGAGACCCCTATGGCTACACCTTC . TRBJ1-2 TRBV28 .
CAWSVQGRTEQYF TGTGCCTGGAGTGTACAGGGACGTACCGAGCAGTACTTC . TRBJ2-7 TRBV30 .
CASSFVGSSYNEQFF TGTGCCAGCAGTTTTGTAGGGAGCTCCTACAATGAGCAGTTCTTC . TRBJ2-1 TRBV27 .
CSVAATGLGETQYF TGCAGCGTTGCCGCGACAGGGTTGGGCGAGACCCAGTACTTC few TRBJ2-5 TRBV29-1 TRBD1
CASSLQANYGYTF TGTGCCAGCAGCCTACAGGCTAACTATGGCTACACCTTC . TRBJ1-2 TRBV6-1 .
CSVQGGETQYF TGCAGTGTTCAGGGTGGTGAGACCCAGTACTTC . TRBJ2-5 TRBV20-1 .
CASSSGHVQETQYF TGCGCCAGCAGCTCAGGACACGTGCAAGAGACCCAGTACTTC . TRBJ2-5 TRBV5-1 .
CASSSRINSPLHF TGTGCCAGCAGTTCCAGGATTAATTCACCCCTCCACTTT . TRBJ1-6 TRBV6-4 .
CASIPGIYTDTQYF TGTGCCAGCATACCCGGTATCTACACAGATACGCAGTATTTT . TRBJ2-3 TRBV5-5 .
CASSSLDSTYEQYF TGTGCCAGCAGTTCTCTGGACAGCACCTACGAGCAGTACTTC . TRBJ2-7 TRBV27 .
CASSPSGADTQYF TGTGCCAGCAGTCCCTCGGGGGCAGATACGCAGTATTTT . TRBJ2-3 TRBV7-6 .
CASSFTGVQETQYF TGTGCCAGCAGCTTTACCGGGGTCCAAGAGACCCAGTACTTC once TRBJ2-5 TRBV5-6 .
CASSLWRGQQETQYF TGTGCCAGCAGCCTTTGGAGAGGTCAACAAGAGACCCAGTACTTC few TRBJ2-5 TRBV7-2 .
CAWSRIEVGGYTF TGTGCCTGGAGCCGTATTGAGGTGGGAGGCTACACCTTC . TRBJ1-2 TRBV30 .
CASSSTGRGYTF TGTGCCAGCAGTTCGACAGGGAGAGGCTACACCTTC . TRBJ1-2 TRBV6-6 TRBD1
CASSPQGEFYGYTF TGCGCCAGCAGCCCTCAGGGGGAGTTTTATGGCTACACCTTC once TRBJ1-2 TRBV5-1 TRBD1
CASSLVGTGPNQPQHF TGTGCCAGCAGCTTAGTGGGGACAGGGCCCAATCAGCCCCAGCATTTT once TRBJ1-5 TRBV7-9 TRBD1
CASSSGRYGYTF TGTGCCAGCAGCTCCGGACGTTATGGCTACACCTTC . TRBJ1-2 TRBV7-9 .
CASSSLVGYEQYF TGTGCCAGCAGCTCATTAGTTGGGTACGAGCAGTACTTC . TRBJ2-7 TRBV14 .
CATREGFDTVQQHF TGTGCCACCAGAGAGGGGTTCGATACAGTACAGCAGCATTTT . TRBJ1-5 TRBV15 .
CASSQETGVYTGELFF TGCGCCAGCAGCCAAGAGACAGGGGTCTACACCGGGGAGCTGTTTTTT . TRBJ2-2 TRBV4-3 TRBD1